These T cell receptor beta chains were read from a single sample in a study of T cell responses to AZD1222 COVID-19 vaccine. Measured with immunoSEQ multiplex PCR; TCRdb has only the in-frame clones, and not every one. Of 150,000 or so clones listed, under 95% are singletons. The starting material was peripheral blood, obtained on day 0 of AZD1222 vaccination. The receptor source for this set is an adult in good health. CDR3s leave out the opening cysteine and the closing phenylalanine or tryptophan.

>TRBV7-9|TRBJ1-1
ASSITDSVNTEAF
>TRBV7-3|TRBJ2-1
ASSLNPTGGSSYNEQF
>TRBV7-9|TRBJ2-7
ASSLGGSGYEQY
>TRBV11-3|TRBJ2-3
ASSFSGSTDTQY
>TRBV18|TRBJ2-2
ASSPNTGELF
>TRBV13|TRBJ2-7
ASSLWGAVYEQY
>TRBV10-2|TRBJ2-7
ASTQGGANQQY
>TRBV30|TRBJ1-6
AWSPLPGRSPLH
>TRBV28|TRBJ2-2
ASIGQGAGTGELF
>TRBV28|TRBJ2-1
ASSFLAGYNEQF
>TRBV27|TRBJ2-7
ASSLQGSYEQY
>TRBV5-1|TRBJ2-1
ASSLIGHNSDEQF
>TRBV9|TRBJ2-3
ASSEGDDTQY
>TRBV20-1|TRBJ1-2
SASAGSYGYT
>TRBV19|TRBJ2-7
ASSRDTTYEQY
>TRBV11-3|TRBJ2-1
ASSLRGSGFAYNEQF
>TRBV6-5|TRBJ2-5
ASSYSGWGTQY
>TRBV6-4|TRBJ2-1
ASSATYRSSSPYNEQF
>TRBV12-3/TRBV12-4|TRBJ2-1
ASSLQVKGEQF
>TRBV5-1|TRBJ2-7
ASSPPTQEQY
>TRBV12-3/TRBV12-4|TRBJ1-5
ASSTIHQPQH
>TRBV6-2/TRBV6-3|TRBJ2-1
ASSYSGQLQF
>TRBV20-1|TRBJ2-1
SASAYNNEQF
>TRBV4-3|TRBJ2-4
ASSPGWGAQNIQY
>TRBV9|TRBJ1-2
ASSGRTGQDGYT
>TRBV19|TRBJ1-2
ASSTGYT
>TRBV9|TRBJ2-7
ASSFGLNGLAGDGEQY
>TRBV2|TRBJ1-4
ASSEAGGGKLF
>TRBV9|TRBJ1-6
ASSVVRRYRQAGLYNSPLH
>TRBV7-9|TRBJ1-6
ASSVDSQGSPLH
>TRBV6-6|TRBJ1-4
ASSPSAGHATNEKLF
>TRBV19|TRBJ2-1
ASSIVSGAYNEQF
>TRBV27|TRBJ2-1
ASSSFSAGAYNEQF
>TRBV7-2|TRBJ1-3
ASSANRARTGNTIY
>TRBV18|TRBJ1-1
ASSEPGHSSRAF
>TRBV28|TRBJ2-1
ASSSSGGRGEQF
>TRBV7-2|TRBJ2-3
ASSLGAGAGDTQY